The next 27 T cell receptor beta chains were all read from a single sample in a study of T-cell reconstitution after alpha-beta-depleted transplantation in children. Unique molecular identifiers were built into the TCRbeta library. TCRdb re-called the PCR reads with MiXCR, one entry per CDR3 protein. The table has 250,000 to 400,000 distinct CDR3 sequences, around 20% seen once. The source material was PBMCs, mostly from graft donor cells, sampled 180 days after TCRalphabeta/CD19-depleted stem cell transplant. These receptors were taken from a male patient younger than 18 who had a stem cell transplant for acute lymphoblastic leukemia, so the T cells may come from the graft donor.

This clonotype was detected only a few times. This rearrangement joins TRBV5-4 to TRBJ1-1; 7 bases match TRBD1. Unmatched junction bases numbered 6, after V lost 3 bases and J lost 7 bases. Germline CDR1 reads SGHNT; CDR2 reads YYREEE (reference sequence). This CDR3 has 13 residues. Here the CDR3 DNA reads TGTGCCAGCAGCTGGGCGGGACAGAATGAAGCTTTCTTT. Translating it yields CASSWAGQNEAFF.

The chain employs TRBV6-5 and TRBJ2-2; D is possibly TRBD2 (5 bases). In germline, CDR1 is MNHEY, CDR2 SVGAGI. V was pared by 2 bases and J by 5 bases, with 12 bases between. This CDR3 is built from 15 residues. This CDR3 is CASSYERPGTGELFF. CDR3 bases: TGTGCCAGCAGTTACGAGCGGCCGGGGACCGGGGAGCTGTTTTTT.

This clonotype was seen a handful of times. The chain links TRBV7-9 to TRBJ2-2; tentatively, D is TRBD1 or TRBD2 (5 bases each). This CDR3 is built from 13 residues. The V gene lost 5 bases and the J gene lost 9 bases, with 13 bases spanning the gap. Germline-derived CDR1 and CDR2 are SEHNR and FQNEAQ (reference sequence). The CDR3 reads CASSPGARRELFF. In DNA, the CDR3 is TGTGCCAGCAGCCCCGGGGCGCGACGGGAGCTGTTTTTT.

This rearrangement joins TRBV25-1 to TRBJ2-1; TRBD1 is a possible D gene (6 bases). V shed 2 bases and J shed 3 bases, with 11 bases lying between them. Germline CDR1 reads MGHDK; CDR2 reads SYGVNS. The CDR3 contains 15 residues. Here the CDR3 DNA reads TGTGCCAGCAGTGAAACAGGGTCCTTCTACAATGAGCAGTTCTTC. It specifies CASSETGSFYNEQFF.

In nucleotides, the CDR3 is TGCGCCAGCAGCGTCAGGGGGCCTGACAATGAGCAGTTCTTC. This gives the protein CASSVRGPDNEQFF. This sequence joins TRBV5-1 and TRBJ2-1, with 8 positions matching TRBD1. Germline CDR1 and CDR2: SGHRS and YFSETQ. There are 14 residues in the CDR3. Losses at the gene ends were 4 bases for V and 5 bases for J; bases not matched to a gene: 5.

This clonotype has only a few counts. J is TRBJ1-2 and V is TRBV20-1, with a possible D match to TRBD1 (5 bases). V dropped 3 bases and J dropped 1 base, with 12 bases sitting between them. CDR1 DFQATT and CDR2 SNEGSKA come from the germline V gene (reference sequence). The CDR3 loop spans 14 amino acids. DNA of the CDR3: TGCAGTGCTAGTAATGACAGACGTAACTATGGCTACACCTTC. Amino acid sequence: CSASNDRRNYGYTF.

The V call is TRBV7-8, the J call TRBJ2-7; 8 bases are shared with TRBD2. The CDR3 is 15 residues long. With V trimmed by 9 bases and J by 2 bases, 12 bases remained unmatched. CDR1 is SGHVS and CDR2 is FQNEAQ in the germline V gene. The DNA for the CDR3 is TGTGCCAGTAAACCCCCCCTAGCGGGTACCTACGAGCAGTACTTC. Translated: CASKPPLAGTYEQYF.

The V call is TRBV7-9, the J call TRBJ2-1, with TRBD2 matching over 8 bases. The CDR3 loop spans 16 amino acids. The V gene end was trimmed by 5 bases and the J gene end by 5 bases; junction bases not matched to a gene: 11. The V gene's germline CDR1 is SEHNR and CDR2 FQNEAQ (reference sequence). The CDR3: CASSPIGAGVDNEQFF. The CDR3 nucleotides are TGTGCCAGCAGCCCCATAGGAGCGGGAGTCGACAATGAGCAGTTCTTC.

This clonotype showed up just a few times. The chain has TRBV5-1 and TRBJ2-7, with TRBD1 matching 7 bases. This CDR3 contains 14 residues. Trimming took 5 bases from V and 6 from J; bases not matched to a gene: 11. Germline V gives CDR1 SGHRS, CDR2 YFSETQ. CDR3 coding DNA: TGCGCCAGCAGATCCGACAGGGTGCGCCCCGAGCAGTACTTC. The encoded protein is CASRSDRVRPEQYF.

The V and J genes are TRBV12-3 or TRBV12-4 and TRBJ1-3, with D possibly TRBD1 on 6 matching bases. The CDR3 is made up of 17 amino acids. V was pared by 2 bases and J by 2 bases, with 16 bases between. This chain's CDR3 is CASSLISPGVAGNTIYF. The DNA of the CDR3 is TGTGCCAGCAGTTTAATCTCCCCAGGGGTAGCTGGAAACACCATATATTTT.

This clonotype was observed a handful of times. The chain links TRBV7-3 to TRBJ2-1, with TRBD2 matching over 16 bases. With 3 bases clipped from V and 6 bases from J, the junction kept 5 bases outside the gene matches. Germline assignment: CDR1 SGHTA and CDR2 FQGTGA. This CDR3 region has 17 residues. The CDR3 reads CASSLGLAGGPGNEQFF. CDR3 DNA sequence: TGTGCCAGCAGCTTGGGACTAGCGGGAGGGCCGGGCAATGAGCAGTTCTTC.

The V call is TRBV27, the J call TRBJ2-5; 10 nucleotides line up with TRBD1. The germline gives CDR1 MNHEY, CDR2 SMNVEV (reference sequence). The CDR3 runs 17 residues. Trimming cost V 6 bases and J 0 bases; bases outside gene matches: 10. DNA of the CDR3: TGTGCCAGCAGACCTACCGGGACAGGGGAACACCAAGAGACCCAGTACTTC. This codes for CASRPTGTGEHQETQYF.

The CDR3 DNA sequence: TGCGCCAGCAGCTTGATACTAGCGGGAATGTACAATGAGCAGTTCTTC. This codes for CASSLILAGMYNEQFF. V is TRBV5-1 and J is TRBJ2-1; TRBD2 matches 10 bases. J was trimmed by 4 bases and V by 1 base; bases with no gene match: 5. Germline CDR1 is SGHRS and CDR2 is YFSETQ. The CDR3 has 16 residues.

V and J are TRBV12-3 or TRBV12-4 and TRBJ2-1; TRBD1 might be the D (6 bases). There are 12 residues in the CDR3. V lost 5 bases and J 9 bases, leaving 11 bases between the germline ends. The DNA of the CDR3 is TGTGCCAGCAGTACCCAGGGGATTGAGCAGTTCTTC. Translation: CASSTQGIEQFF.

This clonotype appeared a few times. This chain uses TRBV15 with TRBJ2-7; 10 positions agree with TRBD1. V shed 5 bases, J shed 4 bases, and the junction held 5 bases outside the gene matches. The CDR3 consists of 14 residues. CDR1 is LNHNV, CDR2 YYDKDF, per germline (reference sequence). In DNA form, the CDR3 reads TGTGCCACCAGCTGGGACAGGGGAGGATACGAGCAGTACTTC. Amino acid sequence: CATSWDRGGYEQYF.

A few counts support this clonotype. In nucleotides, the CDR3 is TGTGCCAGCAGGGTAAGGGGAAGGACAGATACGCAGTATTTT. This encodes CASRVRGRTDTQYF. The V gene is TRBV12-3 or TRBV12-4, the J gene TRBJ2-3; weak D call: TRBD1 (5 bases). The CDR3 is 14 amino acids. Between the trimmed V and J ends, which lost 6 bases and 3 bases, there was a span of 13 bases.

This chain links TRBV18 with TRBJ2-6; 7 bases map to TRBD1. Germline CDR1 KGHSH, CDR2 LQKENI. CDR3 length: 16 residues. The J segment lost 2 bases and the V segment lost 3 bases, leaving 4 bases of the junction unmatched. CDR3 in DNA: TGTGCCAGCTCACCCCTGACAGGGACTGGGGCCAACGTCCTGACTTTC. It is translated as CASSPLTGTGANVLTF.

With regard to this clonotype: At one end the junction does not follow the germline gene, possibly because of a read error. The chain uses TRBV5-1 and TRBJ2-7, with 8 bases fitting TRBD1. CDR1 and CDR2 (germline): SGHRS, YFSETQ. The length of the CDR3 is 15 residues. The CDR3 loop is CASRLEGRGLGEQYF. As DNA, the CDR3 is TGCGCCAGCAGATTGGAAGGCAGGGGGCTGGGCGAGCAGTACTTC.

Here the CDR3 DNA reads TGTGCCAGCAGTTGGGGGGACAGGTCGGAGGCTTTCTTT. Protein product: CASSWGDRSEAFF. V gene TRBV27 combines with J gene TRBJ1-1; 8 bases are shared with TRBD1. The J segment lost 11 bases and the V segment lost 4 bases, leaving 9 bases of the junction unmatched. The CDR3 is 13 residues long. The germline V gene has CDR1 MNHEY and CDR2 SMNVEV (reference sequence).

The V call is TRBV14, the J call TRBJ2-1, with 8 positions matching TRBD2. Germline CDR1 SGHDN, CDR2 FVKESK. This CDR3 is built from 12 residues. V gave up 3 bases and J gave up 10 bases; unmatched junction bases: 2. CDR3 bases: TGTGCCAGCAGCCACATAGCGGGAGAGCAGTTCTTC. It is translated as CASSHIAGEQFF.

The gene calls are TRBV3-1 and TRBJ1-4; D unresolved. The CDR3 is 14 amino acids. Trimming took 0 bases from V and 8 from J, leaving 10 bases between them. From germline, CDR1 is LGHDT and CDR2 YNNKEL (reference sequence). The CDR3 loop reads CASSQDVPGEKLFF. CDR3 nucleotide sequence: TGTGCCAGCAGCCAAGACGTCCCGGGAGAAAAACTGTTTTTT.

The genes are TRBV5-1 and TRBJ2-1, with 8 bases lining up with TRBD2. CDR3 length: 16 residues. Per the germline V gene, CDR1 is SGHRS and CDR2 is YFSETQ. V trimming: 2 bases; J trimming: 4 bases; junction bases outside the gene matches: 8. The CDR3, as DNA: TGCGCCAGCAGCTTACCGGGACTAGGAGGTTACAATGAGCAGTTCTTC. This encodes CASSLPGLGGYNEQFF.

This chain connects TRBV12-3 or TRBV12-4 to TRBJ2-6; D possibly matches TRBD1 or TRBD2 (5 bases each). The CDR3 sequence is 15 residues long. Between the trimmed V and J ends, which lost 3 bases and 2 bases, there was a span of 8 bases. The CDR3 sequence is CASSFGGAGANVLTF. The CDR3, as DNA: TGTGCCAGCAGTTTTGGGGGAGCTGGGGCCAACGTCCTGACTTTC.

For the CDR3, the DNA is TGTGCCAGCAGCTTAGCGGTACGGGATACGCAGTATTTT. Translated: CASSLAVRDTQYF. The V and J genes are TRBV7-7 and TRBJ2-3; the D is unclear. The CDR3 loop spans 13 amino acids. The germline V and J ends were trimmed by 0 bases and 6 bases, with 7 bases remaining between them. Germline V gives CDR1 SSHAT, CDR2 FNYEAQ (reference sequence).

The V gene is TRBV7-9, the J gene TRBJ2-3; D unresolved. The CDR3 loop spans 13 amino acids. Germline loops: CDR1 SEHNR, CDR2 FQNEAQ (reference sequence). V lost 3 bases to trimming and J lost 2 bases, with 6 bases between them. This chain's CDR3 is CASSFGSTDTQYF. The CDR3 nucleotides are TGTGCCAGCAGCTTCGGGTCCACAGATACGCAGTATTTT.

This clonotype was recorded only once. The J gene is TRBJ2-6, the V gene TRBV20-1; D gene unclear. In germline, CDR1 is DFQATT, CDR2 SNEGSKA (reference sequence). V gave up 0 bases and J gave up 0 bases, with 9 bases separating them. The CDR3 is made up of 16 amino acids. The chain's CDR3 is CSARDRIHSGANVLTF. The CDR3 nucleotides are TGCAGTGCTAGAGATAGAATCCACTCTGGGGCCAACGTCCTGACTTTC.

The genes are TRBV24-1 and TRBJ1-2, with 8 positions matching TRBD1. This CDR3 region has 16 residues. The germline V gene has CDR1 KGHDR and CDR2 SFDVKD. After removal of 3 bases from V and 2 bases from J, the junction contained 7 bases not matched to a gene. CDR3 nucleotide sequence: TGTGCCACCAGTGATCCGAGCAGGGGGCAGAACTATGGCTACACCTTC. This gives the protein CATSDPSRGQNYGYTF.